This T cell receptor (beta chain) was documented in a study of beta chain features in type 1 diabetes. Whole-study findings and limits: Shortening of TCRB CDR3s, moderate but significant, appeared in all four CD4+ subsets of Type 1 diabetes patients. VDJ junctions sequenced from type 1 diabetes patients showed fewer insertions and more deletions. An over-representation of cells with high TCR expression could result from cDNA sequencing.

Isolated RNA was reverse transcribed in full, so expressed TCRB transcripts were sequenced. Average reads for naive, central memory and regulatory T cell samples were 3.5 million to 4.5 million. Measured with immunoSEQ multiplex PCR; TCRdb has only the in-frame clones, and not every one. The sample has 860,000 or so clones; 15% to 20% are singletons. The CDR3 is 16 residues long. V gave up 4 bases and J gave up 7 bases, with 20 bases separating them. Germline values: CDR1 SGHTA, CDR2 FQGNSA. In this sample, this clone turned up a few times. Its specificity is unknown. This clonotype originated in a woman aged 18-29 years in good health. V and J are TRBV7-2 and TRBJ1-5, with a tentative D call TRBD1 (6 bases). The sequenced sample was naive CD4+ T cells from blood. This chain's CDR3 is CASSSGWGALSQPQHF. CDR3 DNA: TGTGCCAGCAGCTCCGGGTGGGGGGCGCTGAGCCAGCCCCAGCATTTT. The whole variable domain, remainder taken from reference TRBV7-2 and TRBJ1-5, is GAGVSQSPSNKVTEKGKDVELRCDPISGHTALYWYRQSLGQGLEFLIYFQGNSAPDKSGLPSDRFSAERTGGSVSTLTIQRTQQEDSAVYLCASSSGWGALSQPQHFGDGTRLSIL.